This T cell receptor beta chain came from a study of STAT3 mutations in large granular lymphocyte leukemia. Study-wide results and limits: Every T-LGLL patient had at least one immunodominant TCRbeta clonotype. After therapy, about 35% of the 18 patients switched clonotypes, all new clones STAT3 wild type. No sample exists from the first appearance of each clone.

The CDR3 is 15 residues long. The germline V gene has CDR1 SGHNT and CDR2 YYREEE (reference sequence). V was trimmed by 4 bases and J by 10 bases, leaving 18 bases between them. Data came from immunoSEQ multiplex PCR; TCRdb stores just in-frame clones and leaves some out. Of around 4,000 clones listed, roughly 80% are singletons. With respect to this clone: The antigen is undetermined.

This receptor was obtained from a boy younger than 18 with T-cell large granular lymphocyte leukemia. Some clones in this sample may be carry-over from other donors' samples. The chain links TRBV5-4 to TRBJ1-6; D might be TRBD1 (5 bases). Material for sequencing was peripheral blood mononuclear cells. CDR3 region: CASSANPGFVSPLHF. Here the CDR3 DNA reads TGTGCCAGCAGCGCAAACCCAGGGTTTGTCTCACCCCTCCACTTT.